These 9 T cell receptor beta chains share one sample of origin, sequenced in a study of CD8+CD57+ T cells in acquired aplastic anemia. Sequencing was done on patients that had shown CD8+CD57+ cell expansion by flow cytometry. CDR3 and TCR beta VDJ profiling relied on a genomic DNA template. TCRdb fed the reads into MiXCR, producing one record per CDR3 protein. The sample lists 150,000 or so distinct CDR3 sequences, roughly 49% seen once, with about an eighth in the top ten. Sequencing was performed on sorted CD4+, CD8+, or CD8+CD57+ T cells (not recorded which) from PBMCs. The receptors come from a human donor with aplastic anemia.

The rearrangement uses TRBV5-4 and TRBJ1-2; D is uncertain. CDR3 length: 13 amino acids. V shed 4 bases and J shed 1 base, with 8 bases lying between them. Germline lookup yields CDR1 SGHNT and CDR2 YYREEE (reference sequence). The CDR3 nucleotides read TGTGCCAGCAGCCCTGACCTTAACTATGGCTACACCTTC. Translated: CASSPDLNYGYTF. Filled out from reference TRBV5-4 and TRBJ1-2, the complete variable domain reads ETGVTQSPTHLIKTRGQQVTLRCSSQSGHNTVSWYQQALGQGPQFIFQYYREEENGRGNFPPRFSGLQFPNYSSELNVNALELDDSALYLCASSPDLNYGYTFGSGTRLTVV.

DNA of the CDR3: TGTGCCAGCAGTGATCTGTCGGCAGGGACTGGCTACACCTTC. Residues: CASSDLSAGTGYTF. This chain links TRBV2 with TRBJ1-2; tentative D call: TRBD1 (5 bases). Per germline, CDR1 SNHLY and CDR2 FYNNEI. The CDR3 spans 14 residues. Trimming removed 3 bases at V and 7 bases at J, with 15 bases between.

CDR3 sequence: CSVEFVDTGELFF. CDR3 nucleotides: TGCAGCGTTGAGTTTGTCGACACCGGGGAGCTGTTTTTT. The chain carries TRBV29-1 and TRBJ2-2; D is undetermined. V was cut by 3 bases and J by 3 bases, with 8 bases left in between. This CDR3 contains 13 residues. CDR1 is SQVTM, CDR2 ANQGSEA, per germline.

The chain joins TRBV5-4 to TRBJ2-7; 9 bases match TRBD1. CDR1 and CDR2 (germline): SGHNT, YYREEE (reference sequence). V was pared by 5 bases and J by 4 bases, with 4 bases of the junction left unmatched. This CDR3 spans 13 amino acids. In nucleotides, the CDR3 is TGTGCCAGCAGTGTACAGGGGGCATACGAGCAGTACTTC. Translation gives CASSVQGAYEQYF. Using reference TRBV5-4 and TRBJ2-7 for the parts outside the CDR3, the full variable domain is ETGVTQSPTHLIKTRGQQVTLRCSSQSGHNTVSWYQQALGQGPQFIFQYYREEENGRGNFPPRFSGLQFPNYSSELNVNALELDDSALYLCASSVQGAYEQYFGPGTRLTVT.

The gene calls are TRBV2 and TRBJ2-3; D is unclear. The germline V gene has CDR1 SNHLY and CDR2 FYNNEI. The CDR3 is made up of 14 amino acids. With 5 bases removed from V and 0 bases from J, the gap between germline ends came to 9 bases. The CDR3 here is CASSYPPSTDTQYF. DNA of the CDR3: TGTGCCAGCAGTTACCCCCCAAGCACAGATACGCAGTATTTT.

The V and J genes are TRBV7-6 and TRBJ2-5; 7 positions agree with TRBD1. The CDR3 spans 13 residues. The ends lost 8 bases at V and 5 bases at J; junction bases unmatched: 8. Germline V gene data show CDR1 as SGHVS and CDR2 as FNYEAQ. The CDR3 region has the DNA TGTGCCAGCGTTGAAAGGGGGCAGGAGACCCAGTACTTC. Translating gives CASVERGQETQYF.

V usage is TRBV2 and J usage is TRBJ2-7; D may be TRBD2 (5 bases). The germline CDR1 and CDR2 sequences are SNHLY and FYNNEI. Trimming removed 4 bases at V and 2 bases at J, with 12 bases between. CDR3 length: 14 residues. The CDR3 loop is CASSGSLAAYEQYF. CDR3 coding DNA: TGTGCCAGCAGTGGGAGCCTAGCAGCCTACGAGCAGTACTTC.

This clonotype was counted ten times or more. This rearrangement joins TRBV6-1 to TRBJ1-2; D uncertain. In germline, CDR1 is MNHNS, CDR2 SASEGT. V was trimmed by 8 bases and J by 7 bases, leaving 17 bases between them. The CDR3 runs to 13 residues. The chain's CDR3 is CASQRDEVAGYTF. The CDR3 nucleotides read TGTGCCAGCCAGAGGGATGAGGTGGCTGGCTACACCTTC.

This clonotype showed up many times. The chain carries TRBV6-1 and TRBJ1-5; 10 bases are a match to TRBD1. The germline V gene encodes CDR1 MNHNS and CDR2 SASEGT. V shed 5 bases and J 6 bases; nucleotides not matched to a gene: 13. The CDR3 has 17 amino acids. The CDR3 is CASSKVRQGADGQPQHF. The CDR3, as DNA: TGTGCCAGCAGTAAAGTCCGACAGGGGGCTGACGGTCAGCCCCAGCATTTT.